Detailed here is one T cell receptor beta chain. Methods used by the authors: Reference gene primer amplification yielded estimated nucleated cell counts. The protocol was immunoSEQ multiplex PCR, while the TCRdb copy is restricted to in-frame clones and leaves out a portion. V, J and clone size reflect that table, while D and trimming were determined from the DNA. The table has 150,000 or so clones, around 81% seen once. This sample was taken from a study of blood T cell repertoires in COVID-19. Study-wide context: Some COVID-19 samples were acute and others convalescent; all came from the United States, Italy and Spain. Sources were T cells, B-cell-depleted T cells, or PBMCs; the material itself was cDNA or gDNA.

V shed 0 bases and J shed 4 bases, with 16 bases lying between them. Per germline, CDR1 LNHNV and CDR2 YYDKDF (reference sequence). This CDR3 spans 17 amino acids. The rearrangement joins TRBV15 to TRBJ1-3; D not certain. Input material: peripheral blood. The receptor's source is a woman in her sixties or seventies with acute or convalescent COVID-19. CDR3 amino acids: CATSRDSNLLAGNTIYF. The CDR3 region has the DNA TGTGCCACCAGCAGAGATTCTAACCTCTTAGCCGGAAACACCATATATTTT.